This TCR beta chain was sequenced for a study of shared clonotypes between healthy human individuals. General study points: Clonotype sharing among donors likely depends on sequencing depth. Sharing across four donors was seen in 4% to 5% of naive CD4 clonotypes.

Assay: immunoSEQ multiplex PCR; the TCRdb copy retains only in-frame clones and omits some. Of 2,500,000 or so clones in the sample, over 85% were seen once. A word on this clone: No antigen is known for it.

Sequenced material: naive CD4+ T cells from PBMCs. Sample subset: CD45RA+ positively selected. This sequence originates from a man aged 18 to 30 in good health. Some clones in this sample may be carry-over from other donors' samples.

CDR3 protein: CASSLLGDKAEAFF. In nucleotides, the CDR3 is TGTGCCAGCAGTTTATTGGGGGATAAAGCTGAAGCTTTCTTT. J is TRBJ1-1 and V is TRBV27; weak D call: TRBD1 (5 bases). This CDR3 has 14 amino acids. Per germline, CDR1 MNHEY and CDR2 SMNVEV (reference sequence). V was clipped by 1 base and J by 6 bases, with 12 bases between them.